The sequence of this T cell receptor beta chain was determined in a study of T cells in Graves' hyperthyroidism and ophthalmopathy. Study in general: The initial diagnosis was the point when peripheral blood was collected, ahead of any treatment.

V trimming: 5 bases; J trimming: 9 bases; junction bases outside the gene matches: 6. The CDR3 contains 13 residues. CDR1 is SGHTA and CDR2 is FQGTGA in the germline V gene. This clonotype was recorded many times. RNA transcripts provided the source from which TCR beta CDR3 regions were amplified. HTBI primers drove first-round RT-PCR of the TCR CDR3. Via MiXCR, TCRdb re-called the multiplex PCR reads, giving one row per CDR3 protein. The table lists more than 350,000 distinct CDR3 sequences, 12% to 15% of them singletons. The receptor comes from a woman aged 55 to 70 with Graves' ophthalmopathy. The chain employs TRBV7-3 and TRBJ2-4, with 8 bases identical to TRBD1. Sequenced sample: blood. CDR3 nucleotide sequence: TGTGCCAGCAGCCCAGGACAGGGTTCCATTCAGTACTTC. Translated, it gives CASSPGQGSIQYF.